The T cell receptor (beta chain) under discussion was sequenced for a study of cytomegalovirus exposure and HLA in healthy donors. CDR1 is SGHRS, CDR2 YFSETQ, per germline. This CDR3 contains 13 residues. V gave up 4 bases and J gave up 3 bases, with 8 bases separating them. Amplification used 60 Vbeta primers and 13 Jbeta primers. Using immunoSEQ multiplex PCR, the repertoire was profiled, and TCRdb retains in-frame clones only, with some absent. The repertoire holds more than 110,000 clones, 70% seen once, with approximately 2% in the top ten. A word on this clone: The antigen is not known.

General study results and limits: A few chains tied to CMV proved CMV antigen-specific in vitro. Across donors, presence/absence analyses took sequencing depth to be roughly uniform. Certain sequence variants were highly shared and formed a cluster, and this cluster was likely a sequencing artifact.

Sequencing was carried out using PBMCs. The gene calls are TRBV5-1 and TRBJ2-1; tentatively, D is TRBD2 (6 bases). This sequence originates from a woman aged 55-75 years in good health and CMV-seropositive. The CDR3, as DNA: TGCGCCAGCAGCGACGGGAGCTACAATGAGCAGTTCTTC. This translates into CASSDGSYNEQFF.